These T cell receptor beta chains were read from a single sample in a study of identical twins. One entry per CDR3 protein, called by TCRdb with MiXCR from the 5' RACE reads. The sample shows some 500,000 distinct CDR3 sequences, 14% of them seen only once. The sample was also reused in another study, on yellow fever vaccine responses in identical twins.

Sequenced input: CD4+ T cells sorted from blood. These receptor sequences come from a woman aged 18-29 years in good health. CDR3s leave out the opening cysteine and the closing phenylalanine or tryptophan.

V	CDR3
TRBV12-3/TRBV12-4	TSSIYRSEQY
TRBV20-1	SATLLAGLYNEQF
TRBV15	ATSRVRPGTVTDTQY
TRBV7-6	ASTDKGLARNEQF
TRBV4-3	ASSLGGTSGRDEQY
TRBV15	ATSATNRGSGANVLT
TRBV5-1	ASSLSGGIHGNEQF
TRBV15	ATSTRLAGHQETQY
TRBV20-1	SARDPLGFYEQY
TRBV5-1	ASSWQGGNTIY
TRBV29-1	SVAASDTDTQY
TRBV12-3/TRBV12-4	ASSRGQGPPYEQY
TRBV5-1	ASSLGKAPEAF
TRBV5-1	ASSFGPPSYNEQF
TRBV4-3	ASSQDWQETQY
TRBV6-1	ASSEGLYTGAAF
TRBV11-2	ASSLDGRSYNEQF
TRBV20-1	SARSLAPAYEQY
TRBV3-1	ASSHRQNTEAF
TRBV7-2	ASSLAPLLRAGELF
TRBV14	ASSQSGGRGETQY
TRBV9	ASSVSPRADREDTEAF
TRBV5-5	ASSFVVGDSPLH
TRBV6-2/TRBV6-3	ASTLDAYNEQF
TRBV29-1	SVEGRISTDTQY
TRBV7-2	ASSLVAGGLYEQY
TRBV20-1	SAVGGLAGFIDTQY
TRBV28	ASSLLAANTQY
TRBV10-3	AMDAGGEQY
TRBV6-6	ASEAGVVEKLF
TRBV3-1	ASSWRTEYNEQF
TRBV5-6	ASSWGGWTTGGRTDTQY
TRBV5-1	ASSLAGLYQETQY
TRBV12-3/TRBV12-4	ASSLWAGVTGELF
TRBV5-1	ATGGDSYTGELF
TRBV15	ATSRTGGEGTEAF
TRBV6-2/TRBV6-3	ASSYSPGLRLTDTQY
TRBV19	ASSKGLATNEQF
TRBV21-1	ANILPFGEQY
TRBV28	ASSTPSLAGDTGELF
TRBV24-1	ATSNAGTQY
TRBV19	ASSIGQGLPRNTQY
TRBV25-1	ASSETSRTGGSGANVLT
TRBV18	ASSPPSGEKYEQY
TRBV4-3	ASSQVGGSGELF
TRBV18	ASSRRRMNTEAF
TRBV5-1	ASSLGASGEQF
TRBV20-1	SARDVAGTTDTQY
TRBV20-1	SARIVPGQGLRGGDTQY
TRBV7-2	ASSPRDWTRGGELF
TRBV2	ASSGNSVYEQY
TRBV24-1	ATSDSFPLAAPLVRELF
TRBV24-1	ATSDSRRDYNEQF